This TCR beta chain was recovered during a study of T cell changes during pregnancy in multiple sclerosis. Germline loops: CDR1 LGHNA, CDR2 YSLEER. The CDR3 length is 17 residues. Trimming removed 6 bases from V and 3 bases from J; junction bases left unmatched: 11. TCRdb's table, derived via immunoSEQ multiplex PCR, lists solely in-frame clones and lacks some. The sample records 30,000 to 40,000 clones, 90% being singletons. The TCR sequence derives from a female donor with multiple sclerosis, enrolled in a pregnancy study. This chain joins TRBV4-3 and TRBJ2-5; 12 nucleotides agree with TRBD2. The sequencing used CD4+ T cells from peripheral blood mononuclear cells, collected in the second trimester of pregnancy. This CDR3 reads CASRGPSSGRAKETQYF. The CDR3 nucleotides read TGCGCCAGCAGGGGCCCCTCTAGCGGGAGGGCCAAAGAGACCCAGTACTTC.